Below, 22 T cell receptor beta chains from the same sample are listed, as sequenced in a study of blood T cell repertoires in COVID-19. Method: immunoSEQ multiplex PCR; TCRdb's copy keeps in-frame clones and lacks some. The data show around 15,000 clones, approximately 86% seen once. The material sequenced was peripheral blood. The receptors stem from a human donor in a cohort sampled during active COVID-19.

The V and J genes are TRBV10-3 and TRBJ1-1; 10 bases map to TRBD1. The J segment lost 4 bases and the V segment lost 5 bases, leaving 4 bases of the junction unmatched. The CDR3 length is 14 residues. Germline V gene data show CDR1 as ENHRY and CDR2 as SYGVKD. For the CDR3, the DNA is TGTGCCATCAGTCAGGGACAGGGGATCACTGAAGCTTTCTTT. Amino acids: CAISQGQGITEAFF.

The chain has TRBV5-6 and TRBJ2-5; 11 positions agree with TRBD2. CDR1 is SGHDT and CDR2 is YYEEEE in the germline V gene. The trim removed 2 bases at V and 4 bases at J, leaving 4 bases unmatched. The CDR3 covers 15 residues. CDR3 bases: TGTGCCAGCAGCTTAAGGACTAGCGGGTCAGAGACCCAGTACTTC. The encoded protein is CASSLRTSGSETQYF.

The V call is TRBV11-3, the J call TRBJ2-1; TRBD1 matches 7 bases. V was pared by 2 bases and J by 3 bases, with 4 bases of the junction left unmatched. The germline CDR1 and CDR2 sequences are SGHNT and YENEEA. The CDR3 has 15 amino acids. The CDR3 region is CASSLSGQIYNEQFF. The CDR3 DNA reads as TGTGCCAGCAGCTTATCGGGACAGATCTACAATGAGCAGTTCTTC.

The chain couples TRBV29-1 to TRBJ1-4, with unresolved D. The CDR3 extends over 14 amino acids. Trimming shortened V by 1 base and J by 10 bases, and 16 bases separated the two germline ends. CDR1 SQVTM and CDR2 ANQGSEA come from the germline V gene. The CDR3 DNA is TGCAGCGTTGAAGTTTTTGAAGGAGGGCGAAAACTGTTTTTT. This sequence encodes CSVEVFEGGRKLFF.

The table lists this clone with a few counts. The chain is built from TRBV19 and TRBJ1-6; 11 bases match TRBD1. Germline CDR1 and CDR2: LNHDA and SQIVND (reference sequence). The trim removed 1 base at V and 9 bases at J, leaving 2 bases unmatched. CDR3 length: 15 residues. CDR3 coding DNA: TGTGCCAGTAGTATAGTTGGGACAGGGGGTTCACCCCTCCACTTT. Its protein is CASSIVGTGGSPLHF.

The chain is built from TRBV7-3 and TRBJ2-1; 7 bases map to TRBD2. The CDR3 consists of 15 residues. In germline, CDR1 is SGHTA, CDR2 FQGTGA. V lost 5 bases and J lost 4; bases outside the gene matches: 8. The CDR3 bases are TGTGCCAGCAGCCCTCTAGCGGATTTTTACAATGAGCAGTTCTTC. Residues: CASSPLADFYNEQFF.

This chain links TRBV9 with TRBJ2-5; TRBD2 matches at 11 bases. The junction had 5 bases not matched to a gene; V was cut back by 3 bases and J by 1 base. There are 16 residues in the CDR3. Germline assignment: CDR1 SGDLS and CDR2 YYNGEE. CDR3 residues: CASSAGTSGIQETQYF. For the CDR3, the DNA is TGTGCCAGCAGCGCCGGGACTAGCGGAATCCAAGAGACCCAGTACTTC.

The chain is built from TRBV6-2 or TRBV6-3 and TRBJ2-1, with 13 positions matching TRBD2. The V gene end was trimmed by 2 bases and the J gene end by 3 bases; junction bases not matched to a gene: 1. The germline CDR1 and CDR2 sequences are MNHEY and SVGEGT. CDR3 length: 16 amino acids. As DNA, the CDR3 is TGTGCCAGCAGTTACCGGACTAGCGGGGGCTACAATGAGCAGTTCTTC. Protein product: CASSYRTSGGYNEQFF.

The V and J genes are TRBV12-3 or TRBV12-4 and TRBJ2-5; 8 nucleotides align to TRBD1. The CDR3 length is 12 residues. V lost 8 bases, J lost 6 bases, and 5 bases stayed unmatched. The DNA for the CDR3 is TGTGCCAGCGCGACAGGGGTTCAGACCCAGTACTTC. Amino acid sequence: CASATGVQTQYF.

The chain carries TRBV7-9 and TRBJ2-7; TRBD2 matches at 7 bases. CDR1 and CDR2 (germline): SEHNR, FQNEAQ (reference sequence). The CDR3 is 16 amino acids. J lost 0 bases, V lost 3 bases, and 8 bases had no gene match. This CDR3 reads CASSFGGGPSSYEQYF. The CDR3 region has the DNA TGTGCCAGCAGCTTTGGGGGGGGACCAAGCTCCTACGAGCAGTACTTC.

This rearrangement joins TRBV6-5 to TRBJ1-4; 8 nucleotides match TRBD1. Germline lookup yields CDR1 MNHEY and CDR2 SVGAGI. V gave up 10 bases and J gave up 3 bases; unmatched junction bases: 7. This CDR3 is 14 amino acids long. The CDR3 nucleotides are TGTGCCACTTCCGGGACAGGAGCTAATGAAAAACTGTTTTTT. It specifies CATSGTGANEKLFF.

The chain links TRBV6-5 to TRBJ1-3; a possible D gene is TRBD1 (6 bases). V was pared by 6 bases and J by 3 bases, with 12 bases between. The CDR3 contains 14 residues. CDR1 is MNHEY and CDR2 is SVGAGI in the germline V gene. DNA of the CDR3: TGTGCCAGCAGCCCAAACAGGGATGGAAACACCATATATTTT. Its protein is CASSPNRDGNTIYF.

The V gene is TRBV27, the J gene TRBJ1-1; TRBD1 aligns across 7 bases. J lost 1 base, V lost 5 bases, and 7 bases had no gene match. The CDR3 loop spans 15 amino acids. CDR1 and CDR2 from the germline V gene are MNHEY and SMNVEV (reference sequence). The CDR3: CASSPTRTGNTEAFF. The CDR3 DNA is TGTGCCAGCAGTCCGACGCGGACAGGGAACACTGAAGCTTTCTTT.

CDR3 nucleotides: TGTGCCAGTAGTTCCCGACAACCCCCGGTAGATACGCAGTATTTT. Protein product: CASSSRQPPVDTQYF. The chain recombines TRBV19 with TRBJ2-3; D unresolved. Germline CDR1 reads LNHDA; CDR2 reads SQIVND (reference sequence). The CDR3 contains 15 residues. V shed 5 bases and J shed 5 bases, with 17 bases lying between them. The variable domain in full, completed from reference TRBV19 and TRBJ2-3, reads DGGITQSPKYLFRKEGQNVTLSCEQNLNHDAMYWYRQDPGQGLRLIYYSQIVNDFQKGDIAEGYSVSREKKESFPLTVTSAQKNPTAFYLCASSSRQPPVDTQYFGPGTRLTVL.

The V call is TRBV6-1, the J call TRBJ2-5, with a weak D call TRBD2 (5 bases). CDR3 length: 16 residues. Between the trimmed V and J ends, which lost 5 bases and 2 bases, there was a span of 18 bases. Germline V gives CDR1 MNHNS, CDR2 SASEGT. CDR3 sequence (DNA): TGTGCCAGCAGTAAAGGTGCCCCGACGGGGCAAGAGACCCAGTACTTC. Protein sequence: CASSKGAPTGQETQYF.

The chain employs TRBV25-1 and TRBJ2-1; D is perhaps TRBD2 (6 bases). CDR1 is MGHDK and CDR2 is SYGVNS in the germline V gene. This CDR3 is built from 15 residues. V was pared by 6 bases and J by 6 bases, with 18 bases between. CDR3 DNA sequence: TGTGCCAGCAGGGGGTGGAGGGGCGCAGTCAATGAGCAGTTCTTC. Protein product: CASRGWRGAVNEQFF. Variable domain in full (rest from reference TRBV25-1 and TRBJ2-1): EADIYQTPRYLVIGTGKKITLECSQTMGHDKMYWYQQDPGMELHLIHYSYGVNSTEKGDLSSESTVSRIRTEHFPLTLESARPSHTSQYLCASRGWRGAVNEQFFGPGTRLTVL.

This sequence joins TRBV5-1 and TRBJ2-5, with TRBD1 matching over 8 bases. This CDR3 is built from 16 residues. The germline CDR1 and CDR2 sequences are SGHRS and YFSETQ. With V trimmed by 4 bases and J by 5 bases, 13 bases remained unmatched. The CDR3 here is CASSTRLQGAGETQYF. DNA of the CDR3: TGCGCCAGCAGCACACGCCTGCAGGGGGCCGGGGAGACCCAGTACTTC.

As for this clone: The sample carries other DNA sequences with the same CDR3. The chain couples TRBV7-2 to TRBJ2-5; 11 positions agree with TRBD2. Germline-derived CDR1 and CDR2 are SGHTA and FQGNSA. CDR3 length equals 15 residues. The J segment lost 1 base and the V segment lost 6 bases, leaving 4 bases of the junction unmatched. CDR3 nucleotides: TGTGCCAGCAGTCCGACTAGCGGGATCCAAGAGACCCAGTACTTC. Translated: CASSPTSGIQETQYF.

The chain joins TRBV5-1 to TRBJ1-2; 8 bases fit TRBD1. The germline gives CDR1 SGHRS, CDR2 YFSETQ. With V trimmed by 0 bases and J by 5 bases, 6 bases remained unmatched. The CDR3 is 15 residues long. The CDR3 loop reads CASSLGGQEIYGYTF. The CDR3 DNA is TGCGCCAGCAGCTTGGGGGGACAGGAGATATATGGCTACACCTTC.

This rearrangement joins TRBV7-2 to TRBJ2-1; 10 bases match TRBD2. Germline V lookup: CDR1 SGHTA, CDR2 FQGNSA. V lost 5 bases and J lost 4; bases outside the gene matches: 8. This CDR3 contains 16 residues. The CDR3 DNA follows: TGTGCCAGCAGCCGTATACTAGCGGGGTATTACAATGAGCAGTTCTTC. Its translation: CASSRILAGYYNEQFF.

Written as DNA, the CDR3 is TGTGCCAGCAGCTTCGCAGGGGGCAATAGGGTTCATGAGCAGTTCTTC. It encodes CASSFAGGNRVHEQFF. The chain combines TRBV7-2 with TRBJ2-1; the match to TRBD1 covers 8 bases. V lost 3 bases to trimming and J lost 8 bases; unmatched junction nucleotides: 12. The length of the CDR3 is 16 residues. Per germline, CDR1 SGHTA and CDR2 FQGNSA.

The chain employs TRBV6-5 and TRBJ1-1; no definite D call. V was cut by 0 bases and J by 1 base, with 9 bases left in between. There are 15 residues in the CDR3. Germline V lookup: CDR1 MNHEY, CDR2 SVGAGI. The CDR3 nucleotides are TGTGCCAGCAGTTACTCGAGAACGTCGAACACTGAAGCTTTCTTT. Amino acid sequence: CASSYSRTSNTEAFF.